Listed here are 29 T cell receptor beta chains from one sample, sequenced in a study of regulatory T cells in long-lasting Graves disease. Combining iRepertoire HTBI primers with Arm-PCR of CDR3 regions, the authors built TCR beta libraries. TCRdb processed the multiplex PCR reads anew with MiXCR; each CDR3 protein has one entry. The sample records about 660,000 distinct CDR3 sequences, around 30% being singletons. Time point denoted: persistent/refractory GD, antithyroid drugs over 5 years with positive TRAb. PBMC RNA was the source of the TCR library. The specimen was peripheral blood mononuclear cells (PBMCs), collected when the disease was refractory, from a patient treated with antithyroid drugs. These receptors all come from a female donor with Graves disease.

The rearrangement links TRBV7-2 to TRBJ1-2; a weak D match, TRBD1 (5 bases). This CDR3 spans 13 amino acids. CDR1 and CDR2 (germline): SGHTA, FQGNSA. V lost 5 bases, J lost 3 bases, and 10 bases lay in between. In DNA, the CDR3 is TGTGCCAGCAGCCCTGGGACTTACTATGGCTACACCTTC. This translates into CASSPGTYYGYTF.

Only one count was recorded for this clonotype. The genes are TRBV6-1 and TRBJ1-5; tentatively, D is TRBD1 (6 bases). Germline V lookup: CDR1 MNHNS, CDR2 SASEGT. Trimming cost V 6 bases and J 2 bases, with 17 bases left between them. The CDR3 totals 16 residues. CDR3 loop: CASRSGGGAGNQPQHF. CDR3 DNA sequence: TGTGCCAGCAGGTCCGGCGGGGGCGCGGGCAATCAGCCCCAGCATTTT.

With regard to this clonotype: The junction differs from germline at one of its ends, possibly a read error. The chain links TRBV20-1 to TRBJ1-4, with D unclear. Per the germline V gene, CDR1 is DFQATT and CDR2 is SNEGSKA (reference sequence). CDR3 length: 13 amino acids. The CDR3 loop is CSARDLAEEKPFF. In DNA, the CDR3 is TGCAGTGCTAGAGATCTAGCGGAGGAAAAACCGTTTTTT.

This chain connects TRBV7-2 to TRBJ2-5; D remains ambiguous. The CDR3 totals 15 residues. Trimming pared 3 bases from V and 1 base from J, leaving 12 bases between. The germline gives CDR1 SGHTA, CDR2 FQGNSA. The CDR3 DNA reads as TGTGCCAGCAGCTTTAACATCGCGAGCCAAGAGACCCAGTACTTC. Translated, it gives CASSFNIASQETQYF.

The gene calls are TRBV6-1 and TRBJ1-1, with no clear D. The V end lost 7 bases, the J end lost 6 bases, and 21 bases lay between the germline ends. CDR3 length equals 15 residues. Germline-derived CDR1 and CDR2 are MNHNS and SASEGT. The CDR3: CASKDPRTGVAEAFF. As DNA, the CDR3 is TGTGCCAGCAAAGATCCTCGTACGGGAGTCGCTGAAGCTTTCTTT.

The count of this clonotype is one. The V and J genes are TRBV7-9 and TRBJ1-5; 7 bases are a match to TRBD1. Germline V gives CDR1 SEHNR, CDR2 FQNEAQ (reference sequence). The V gene end was trimmed by 1 base and the J gene end by 7 bases; junction bases not matched to a gene: 4. The CDR3 contains 14 residues. The CDR3 protein is CASSLGQGEQPQHF. CDR3 nucleotides: TGTGCCAGCAGCTTAGGACAGGGAGAGCAGCCCCAGCATTTT.

The gene calls are TRBV20-1 and TRBJ2-7; 8 positions agree with TRBD1. Germline trimming cut 4 bases from V and 4 bases from J; bases unmatched to any gene: 12. The V gene's germline CDR1 is DFQATT and CDR2 SNEGSKA (reference sequence). This CDR3 spans 15 amino acids. CDR3 nucleotide sequence: TGCAGTGCTACCCGGACGGCAGGGGGCTCGTACGAGCAGTACTTC. Protein sequence: CSATRTAGGSYEQYF.

The chain links TRBV9 to TRBJ1-3, with D perhaps TRBD1 (6 bases). The V and J ends lost 0 bases and 0 bases respectively, with 19 bases between them. Per the germline V gene, CDR1 is SGDLS and CDR2 is YYNGEE. The CDR3 runs 19 residues. The DNA for the CDR3 is TGTGCCAGCAGCGTAGATCCCAGGGGCGGAATCAACTCTGGAAACACCATATATTTT. It specifies CASSVDPRGGINSGNTIYF.

This chain uses TRBV27 with TRBJ1-1, with TRBD1 matching 8 bases. There are 14 residues in the CDR3. V trimming: 8 bases; J trimming: 1 base; junction bases outside the gene matches: 6. The germline gives CDR1 MNHEY, CDR2 SMNVEV (reference sequence). The CDR3 loop is CASQLQGANTEAFF. The CDR3 DNA reads TGTGCCAGCCAGCTCCAGGGGGCGAACACTGAAGCTTTCTTT.

The V and J genes are TRBV6-1 and TRBJ2-7, with 9 bases fitting TRBD1. Germline assignment: CDR1 MNHNS and CDR2 SASEGT. With 6 bases clipped from V and 6 bases from J, the junction kept 12 bases outside the gene matches. This CDR3 is built from 15 residues. The CDR3 reads CASSITGTGTREQYF. In DNA form, the CDR3 reads TGTGCCAGCAGCATAACCGGGACAGGGACTCGCGAGCAGTACTTC.

The V and J genes are TRBV5-6 and TRBJ1-3; TRBD1 aligns across 8 bases. The germline V gene has CDR1 SGHDT and CDR2 YYEEEE. The CDR3 contains 21 residues. With V trimmed by 2 bases and J by 0 bases, 19 bases remained unmatched. The CDR3 DNA follows: TGTGCCAGCAGCTTACTCCCAGCTTTATTCGGACAGGGCTCCTCTGGAAACACCATATATTTT. Amino acids: CASSLLPALFGQGSSGNTIYF.

This clonotype was picked up a small number of times. The chain links TRBV6-2 or TRBV6-3 to TRBJ1-1; D remains ambiguous. The ends were cut back, 2 bases at V and 4 bases at J, with 11 bases in the middle. CDR3 length: 14 residues. The germline gives CDR1 MNHEY, CDR2 SVGEGT. CDR3 DNA sequence: TGTGCCAGCAGTTACGGCCCCAAGGGCACTGAAGCTTTCTTT. Translated: CASSYGPKGTEAFF.

This sequence joins TRBV6-1 and TRBJ1-3, with D hard to call. Germline CDR1 is MNHNS and CDR2 is SASEGT. The CDR3 is 14 residues long. V lost 8 bases and J 0 bases, leaving 11 bases between the germline ends. The CDR3 DNA reads TGTGCCAGCGACGACACCACCTCTGGAAACACCATATATTTT. This codes for CASDDTTSGNTIYF.

A few counts support this clonotype. The V call is TRBV12-3 or TRBV12-4, the J call TRBJ1-1; 7 bases agree with TRBD1. With V trimmed by 0 bases and J by 7 bases, 8 bases remained unmatched. The CDR3 loop spans 15 amino acids. CDR3 residues: CASSLATGFQSEAFF. The CDR3 DNA follows: TGTGCCAGCAGTTTAGCGACAGGGTTCCAAAGTGAAGCTTTCTTT.

This clonotype was picked up a small number of times. The V and J genes are TRBV27 and TRBJ2-7; TRBD1 might be the D (6 bases). The CDR3 spans 15 residues. Germline CDR1 and CDR2: MNHEY and SMNVEV (reference sequence). Trimming stripped 2 bases from V and 3 bases from J, with 14 bases between. CDR3: CASSLTGYDGYEQYF. Written as DNA, the CDR3 is TGTGCCAGCAGTTTAACAGGGTATGATGGCTACGAGCAGTACTTC.

This clonotype was found many times. This chain links TRBV12-3 or TRBV12-4 with TRBJ1-2; 7 nucleotides agree with TRBD1. Trimming cost V 5 bases and J 7 bases; bases outside gene matches: 7. This CDR3 contains 13 residues. This chain's CDR3 is CASSGRGQSGYTF. The CDR3 nucleotides read TGTGCCAGCAGTGGAAGGGGGCAGAGTGGCTACACCTTC.

This chain connects TRBV9 to TRBJ2-2; 12 bases line up with TRBD1. V lost 7 bases to trimming and J lost 5 bases; unmatched junction nucleotides: 9. Germline V lookup: CDR1 SGDLS, CDR2 YYNGEE. The CDR3 is made up of 16 amino acids. The CDR3 spells CASSRDRGRGTGELFF. In DNA form, the CDR3 reads TGTGCCAGCTCCCGGGACAGGGGGCGCGGGACCGGGGAGCTGTTTTTT.

This clonotype has more than one count but fewer than ten. This chain uses TRBV7-3 with TRBJ2-5, with D perhaps given as TRBD1 or TRBD2 (6 bases each). CDR1 is SGHTA and CDR2 is FQGTGA in the germline V gene. Trimming took 1 base from V and 0 from J, leaving 9 bases between them. CDR3 length: 15 amino acids. CDR3 in amino acids: CASSLIGGNQETQYF. CDR3 DNA: TGTGCCAGCAGCTTAATAGGGGGGAACCAAGAGACCCAGTACTTC.

This clonotype was detected only a few times. The chain links TRBV19 to TRBJ1-6; no definite D call. V was cut by 3 bases and J by 5 bases, with 8 bases left in between. This CDR3 comprises 14 residues. Germline CDR1 is LNHDA and CDR2 is SQIVND (reference sequence). The CDR3 loop is CASSIASNNSPLHF. For the CDR3, the DNA is TGTGCCAGTAGTATTGCCAGCAATAATTCACCCCTCCACTTT.

The chain employs TRBV12-3 or TRBV12-4 and TRBJ1-2, with TRBD1 as a possible D gene (6 bases). V shed 5 bases and J shed 4 bases, with 17 bases lying between them. This CDR3 is 15 amino acids long. The CDR3 nucleotides are TGTGCCAGCAGTCCACCTAGGGGGTCACTCTATGGCTACACCTTC. It is translated as CASSPPRGSLYGYTF.

This clonotype was observed many times. The chain has TRBV2 and TRBJ1-4; the match to TRBD1 covers 10 bases. The junction had 9 bases not matched to a gene; V was cut back by 6 bases and J by 8 bases. This CDR3 region has 15 residues. In germline, CDR1 is SNHLY, CDR2 FYNNEI. CDR3 nucleotides: TGTGCCAGCAGGCCGACAGGGGGCATGGGGGAAAAACTGTTTTTT. Protein: CASRPTGGMGEKLFF.

This chain connects TRBV28 to TRBJ2-7; D is unresolved. Germline CDR1 MDHEN, CDR2 SYDVKM. Trimming stripped 1 base from V and 0 bases from J, with 13 bases between. This CDR3 contains 16 residues. Written as DNA, the CDR3 is TGTGCCAGCAGTTTATTCGGCGTGACAAACTCCTACGAGCAGTACTTC. Encoded protein: CASSLFGVTNSYEQYF.

The rearrangement joins TRBV11-2 to TRBJ2-7; D unclear. Germline assignment: CDR1 SGHAT and CDR2 FQNNGV. CDR3 size: 13 residues. V lost 1 base to trimming and J lost 3 bases, with 7 bases between them. The CDR3 region has the DNA TGTGCCAGCAGCTTAGTTAACTACTACGAGCAGTACTTC. Residues: CASSLVNYYEQYF.

The chain links TRBV25-1 to TRBJ1-2, with TRBD1 matching 7 bases. With 1 base clipped from V and 4 bases from J, the junction kept 3 bases outside the gene matches. From germline, CDR1 is MGHDK and CDR2 SYGVNS. The CDR3 contains 14 residues. The CDR3 DNA is TGTGCCAGCAGTGAATGGGGACAGATCTATGGCTACACCTTC. It specifies CASSEWGQIYGYTF.

Concerning this clonotype: With a much larger clone just one base away, this may be a read error. The J gene is TRBJ1-4, the V gene TRBV6-2 or TRBV6-3, with D maybe TRBD1 (5 bases). Between the trimmed V and J ends, which lost 6 bases and 7 bases, there was a span of 18 bases. Germline CDR1 is MNHEY and CDR2 is SVGEGT. The CDR3 totals 15 residues. The CDR3 sequence is CASRWGSGLFEKLFF. CDR3 in DNA: TGTGCCAGCAGGTGGGGTTCGGGGCTATTTGAAAAACTGTTTTTT.

There are many counts of this clonotype. The chain joins TRBV28 to TRBJ1-5; TRBD1 aligns across 9 bases. From germline, CDR1 is MDHEN and CDR2 SYDVKM. The trim removed 0 bases at V and 5 bases at J, leaving 5 bases unmatched. This CDR3 contains 16 residues. Written as DNA, the CDR3 is TGTGCCAGCAGTTTATGGGGACAGGGCGCGGATCAGCCCCAGCATTTT. It specifies CASSLWGQGADQPQHF.

The chain couples TRBV11-2 to TRBJ2-6, with 7 nucleotides matching TRBD1. The CDR3 has 16 amino acids. V lost 2 bases and J lost 2; bases outside the gene matches: 3. The germline V gene encodes CDR1 SGHAT and CDR2 FQNNGV. Here the CDR3 DNA reads TGTGCCAGCAGCTTAACCACAGGGGCTGGGGCCAACGTCCTGACTTTC. Protein sequence: CASSLTTGAGANVLTF.

This clonotype was counted at least ten times. The V call is TRBV11-2, the J call TRBJ1-4, with D unclear. CDR1 and CDR2 (germline): SGHAT, FQNNGV. The CDR3 covers 15 residues. Trimming removed 5 bases from V and 4 bases from J, with 14 bases in between. This CDR3 is CASSPRRFYNEKLFF. CDR3 nucleotides: TGTGCCAGCAGCCCCCGACGGTTTTATAATGAAAAACTGTTTTTT.

This clonotype has more than one count but fewer than ten. CDR3 amino acids: CATSGPAPYEQYF. The CDR3, as DNA: TGTGCCACCAGTGGGCCAGCCCCCTACGAGCAGTACTTC. V usage is TRBV24-1 and J usage is TRBJ2-7; D unresolved. CDR3 length equals 13 residues. V shed 5 bases and J shed 2 bases, with 9 bases lying between them. The V gene's germline CDR1 is KGHDR and CDR2 SFDVKD.